This TCR beta chain was recorded in a study of T cells in Graves' hyperthyroidism and ophthalmopathy. The germline CDR1 and CDR2 sequences are MNHEY and SMNVEV (reference sequence). Trimming took 6 bases from V and 5 from J, leaving 11 bases between them. The CDR3 has 13 residues. Amplified regions were TCR beta CDR3 sequences from RNA transcripts. RT-PCR in the first round (using the HTBI primer set) targeted the TCR CDR3. Using its own MiXCR run on the multiplex PCR reads, TCRdb lists one record per CDR3 protein. The sample includes about half a million distinct CDR3 sequences, approximately 25% of them seen just once. This clonotype came up many times.

Sample: blood. The sequence was collected from a woman in her 30s with Graves' ophthalmopathy. The genes are TRBV27 and TRBJ1-5; tentatively, D is TRBD1 (5 bases). The CDR3, as DNA: TGTGCCAGCAGATCAGGGTTATATCAGCCCCAGCATTTT. Protein sequence: CASRSGLYQPQHF.